The clone carrying this T cell receptor beta chain was counted only a few times. TCRdb recomputed calls from the RT-PCR reads with MiXCR, one row per CDR3 protein. The repertoire consists of approximately 720,000 distinct CDR3 sequences, with around 14% occurring once and the leading ten covering 3.6%. V was cut by 4 bases and J by 5 bases, with 11 bases left in between. CDR1 GTSNPN and CDR2 SVGIG come from the germline V gene (reference sequence). This CDR3 is 13 amino acids long. V is TRBV30 and J is TRBJ1-4; D is undetermined. This clonotype was obtained from a female donor in good health, serving as a healthy control. The sequenced material came from memory CD4+ T cells from blood. The CDR3 loop reads CAWINSGNEKLFF. As DNA, the CDR3 is TGTGCCTGGATTAATAGTGGGAATGAAAAACTGTTTTTT.